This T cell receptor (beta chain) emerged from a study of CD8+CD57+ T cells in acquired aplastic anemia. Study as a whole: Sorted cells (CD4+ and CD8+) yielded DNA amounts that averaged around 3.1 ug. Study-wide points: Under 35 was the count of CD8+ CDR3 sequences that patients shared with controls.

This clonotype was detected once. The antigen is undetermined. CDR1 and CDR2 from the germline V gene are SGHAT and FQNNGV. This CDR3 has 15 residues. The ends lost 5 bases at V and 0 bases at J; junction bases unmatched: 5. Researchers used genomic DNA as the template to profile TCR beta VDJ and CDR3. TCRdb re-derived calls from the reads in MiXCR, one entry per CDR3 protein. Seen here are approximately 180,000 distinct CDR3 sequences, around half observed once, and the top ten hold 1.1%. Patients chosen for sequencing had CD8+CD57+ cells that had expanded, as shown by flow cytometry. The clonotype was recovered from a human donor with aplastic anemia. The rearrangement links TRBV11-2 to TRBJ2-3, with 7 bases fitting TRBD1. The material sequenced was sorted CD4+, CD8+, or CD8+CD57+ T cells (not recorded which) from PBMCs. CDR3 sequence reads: CASSLTGDSTDTQYF. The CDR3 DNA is TGTGCCAGCAGCCTAACAGGGGATAGCACAGATACGCAGTATTTT. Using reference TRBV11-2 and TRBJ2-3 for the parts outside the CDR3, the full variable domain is EAGVAQSPRYKIIEKRQSVAFWCNPISGHATLYWYQQILGQGPKLLIQFQNNGVVDDSQLPKDRFSAERLKGVDSTLKIQPAKLEDSAVYLCASSLTGDSTDTQYFGPGTRLTVL.